This TCR beta chain emerged from a study of CD8+CD57+ T cells in acquired aplastic anemia. Study-wide background: Sorted CD4+ and CD8+ cells yielded DNA averaging about 3.1 ug. Reads per healthy sample averaged around 9.9 million (CD4+) and under 12 million (CD8+).

The V and J ends lost 5 bases and 6 bases, in that order; junction bases with no gene match: 4. This CDR3 is built from 15 residues. CDR1 LNHDA and CDR2 SQIVND come from the germline V gene (reference sequence). This clonotype was observed a few times. The TCR beta profiling, which covered VDJ combination and CDR3 sequence, was carried out using genomic DNA as the template. TCRdb analysed the reads with MiXCR anew, one entry per CDR3 protein. In the table there are some 180,000 distinct CDR3 sequences, roughly half of which are singletons. The chain combines TRBV19 with TRBJ1-6; TRBD1 agrees at 10 bases. The TCR comes from a human donor in good health. Sequencing input: sorted CD4+, CD8+, or CD8+CD57+ T cells (not recorded which) from PBMCs. CDR3 protein: CASSPDRGLNSPLHF. CDR3 nucleotide sequence: TGTGCCAGTAGTCCCGACAGGGGGCTTAATTCACCCCTCCACTTT.